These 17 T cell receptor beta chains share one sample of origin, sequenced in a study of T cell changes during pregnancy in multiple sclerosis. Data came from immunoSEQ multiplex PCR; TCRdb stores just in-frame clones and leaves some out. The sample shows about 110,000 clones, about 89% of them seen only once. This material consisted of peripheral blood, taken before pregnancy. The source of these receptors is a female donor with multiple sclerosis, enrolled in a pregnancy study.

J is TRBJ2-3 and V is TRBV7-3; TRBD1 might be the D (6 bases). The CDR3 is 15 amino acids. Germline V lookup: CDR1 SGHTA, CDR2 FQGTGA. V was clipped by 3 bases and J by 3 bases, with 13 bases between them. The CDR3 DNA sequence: TGTGCCAGCAGCTTCCAGGGGATTGGTACAGATACGCAGTATTTT. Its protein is CASSFQGIGTDTQYF.

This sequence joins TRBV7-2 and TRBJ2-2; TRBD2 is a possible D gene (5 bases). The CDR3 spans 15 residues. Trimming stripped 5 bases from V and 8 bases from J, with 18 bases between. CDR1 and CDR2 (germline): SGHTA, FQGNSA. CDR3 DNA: TGTGCCAGCAGCCCGTCGGACTGGCCCAGAGGGGAGCTGTTTTTT. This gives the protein CASSPSDWPRGELFF.

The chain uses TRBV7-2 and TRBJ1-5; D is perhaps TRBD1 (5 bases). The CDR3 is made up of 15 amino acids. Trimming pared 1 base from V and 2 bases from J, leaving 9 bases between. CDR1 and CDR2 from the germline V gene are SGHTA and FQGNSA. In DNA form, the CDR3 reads TGTGCCAGCAGCTTAGTCCCACAGGGCAATCAGCCCCAGCATTTT. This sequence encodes CASSLVPQGNQPQHF.

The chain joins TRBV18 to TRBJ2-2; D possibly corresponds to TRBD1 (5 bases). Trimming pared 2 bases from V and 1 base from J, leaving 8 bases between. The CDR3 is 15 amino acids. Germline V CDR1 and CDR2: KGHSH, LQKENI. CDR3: CASSPRGQNTGELFF. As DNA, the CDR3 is TGTGCCAGCTCACCAAGGGGTCAGAACACCGGGGAGCTGTTTTTT.

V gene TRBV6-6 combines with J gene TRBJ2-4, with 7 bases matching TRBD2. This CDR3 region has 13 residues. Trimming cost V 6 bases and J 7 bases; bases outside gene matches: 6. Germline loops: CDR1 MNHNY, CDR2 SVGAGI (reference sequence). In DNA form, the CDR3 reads TGTGCCAGCAGGCGGATCGGGGGGAACATTCAGTACTTC. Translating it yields CASRRIGGNIQYF.

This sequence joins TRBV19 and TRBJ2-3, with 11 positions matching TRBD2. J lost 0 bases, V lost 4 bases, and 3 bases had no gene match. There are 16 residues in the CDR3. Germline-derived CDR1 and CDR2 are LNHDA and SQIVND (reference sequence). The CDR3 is CASSRRTSGSTDTQYF. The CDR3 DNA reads TGTGCCAGTAGTAGAAGGACTAGCGGGAGCACAGATACGCAGTATTTT.

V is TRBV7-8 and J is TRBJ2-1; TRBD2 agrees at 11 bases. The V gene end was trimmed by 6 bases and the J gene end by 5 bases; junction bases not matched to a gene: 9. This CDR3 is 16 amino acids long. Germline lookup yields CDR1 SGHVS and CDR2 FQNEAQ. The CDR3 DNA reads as TGTGCCAGCAGTCCAAGGGTACTAGCGGGAGACAATGAGCAGTTCTTC. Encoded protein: CASSPRVLAGDNEQFF.

The CDR3: CASSPVDSRYEQYF. In DNA form, the CDR3 reads TGTGCCAGCAGTCCCGTCGACAGTCGCTACGAGCAGTACTTC. This chain uses TRBV28 with TRBJ2-7, with TRBD1 as a possible D gene (5 bases). CDR3 length: 14 residues. CDR1 is MDHEN and CDR2 is SYDVKM in the germline V gene. Deletions cut 5 bases from V and 3 bases from J, with 14 bases between.

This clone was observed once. As DNA, the CDR3 is TGTGCCTGGAGTGCGAGGGACAGGGGCTTCTCCTACGAGCAGTACTTC. The encoded protein is CAWSARDRGFSYEQYF. The J gene is TRBJ2-7, the V gene TRBV30; TRBD1 matches 10 bases. Losses at the gene ends were 1 base for V and 0 bases for J; bases not matched to a gene: 6. Per the germline V gene, CDR1 is GTSNPN and CDR2 is SVGIG (reference sequence). The CDR3 has 16 amino acids.

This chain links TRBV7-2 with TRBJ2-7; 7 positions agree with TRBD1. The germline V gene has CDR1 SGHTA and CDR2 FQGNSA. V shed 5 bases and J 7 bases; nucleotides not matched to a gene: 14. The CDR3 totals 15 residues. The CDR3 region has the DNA TGTGCCAGCAGCCAGAGAAGGGGGCTTTTGAGAGAGCAGTACTTC. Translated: CASSQRRGLLREQYF.

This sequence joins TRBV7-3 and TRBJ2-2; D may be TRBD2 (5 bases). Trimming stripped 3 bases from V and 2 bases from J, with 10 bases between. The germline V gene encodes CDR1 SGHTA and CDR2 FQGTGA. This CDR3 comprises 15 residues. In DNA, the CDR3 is TGTGCCAGCAGCTTCGGACTTCACAACACCGGGGAGCTGTTTTTT. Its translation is CASSFGLHNTGELFF.

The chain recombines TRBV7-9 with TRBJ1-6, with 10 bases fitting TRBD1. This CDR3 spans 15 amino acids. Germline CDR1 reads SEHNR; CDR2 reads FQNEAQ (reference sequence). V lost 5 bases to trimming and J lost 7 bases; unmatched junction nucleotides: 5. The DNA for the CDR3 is TGTGCCAGCAGCACGACAGGGGGCGGAAATTCACCCCTCCACTTT. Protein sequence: CASSTTGGGNSPLHF.

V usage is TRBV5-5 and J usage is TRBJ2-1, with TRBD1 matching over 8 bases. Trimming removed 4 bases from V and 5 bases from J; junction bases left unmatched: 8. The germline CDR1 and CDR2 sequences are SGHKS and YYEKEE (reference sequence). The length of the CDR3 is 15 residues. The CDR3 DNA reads TGTGCCAGCAGCCCTTGGACAGGGATGGACAATGAGCAGTTCTTC. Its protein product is CASSPWTGMDNEQFF.

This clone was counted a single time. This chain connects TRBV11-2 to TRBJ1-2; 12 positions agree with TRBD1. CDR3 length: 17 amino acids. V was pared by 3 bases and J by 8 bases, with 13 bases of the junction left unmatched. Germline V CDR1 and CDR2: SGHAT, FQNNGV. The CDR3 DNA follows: TGTGCCAGCAGCTTCAACCTACCGGGACAGGGGGCCGGAGGCTACACCTTC. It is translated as CASSFNLPGQGAGGYTF.

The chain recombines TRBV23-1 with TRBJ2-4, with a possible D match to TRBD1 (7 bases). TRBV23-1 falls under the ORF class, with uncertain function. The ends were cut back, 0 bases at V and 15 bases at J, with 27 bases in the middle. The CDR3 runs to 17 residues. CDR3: CASSQSPEGAHGGIAYF. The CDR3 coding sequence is TGCGCCAGCAGTCAATCTCCCGAGGGGGCGCACGGGGGAATTGCGTACTTC.

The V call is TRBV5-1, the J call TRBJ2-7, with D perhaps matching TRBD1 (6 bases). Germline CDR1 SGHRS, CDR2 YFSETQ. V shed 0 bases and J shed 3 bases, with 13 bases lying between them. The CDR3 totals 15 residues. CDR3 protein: CASSLALGAGYEQYF. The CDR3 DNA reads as TGCGCCAGCAGCTTGGCATTGGGGGCTGGCTACGAGCAGTACTTC.

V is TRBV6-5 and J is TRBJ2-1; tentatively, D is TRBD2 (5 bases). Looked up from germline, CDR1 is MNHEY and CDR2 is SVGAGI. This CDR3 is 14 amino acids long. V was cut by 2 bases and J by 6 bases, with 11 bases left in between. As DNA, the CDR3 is TGTGCCAGCAGTTACGGGTGGGGAGTCAATGAGCAGTTCTTC. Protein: CASSYGWGVNEQFF.